These 9 T cell receptor beta chains were all obtained from the same sample, sequenced in a study of blood T cell repertoires in COVID-19. Assay used: immunoSEQ multiplex PCR; TCRdb lists only in-frame clones, some missing. The sample contains tens of thousands of clones, about 80% of which appear only once. Sequencing used peripheral blood. These receptors were obtained from a human donor in a cohort sampled during active COVID-19.

This sequence joins TRBV27 and TRBJ2-6; the D is unclear. From germline, CDR1 is MNHEY and CDR2 SMNVEV (reference sequence). V was shortened by 4 bases and J by 0 bases, with 4 bases between the two germline ends. The CDR3 loop spans 14 amino acids. The CDR3 coding sequence is TGTGCCAGCAGTTCCCACTCTGGGGCCAACGTCCTGACTTTC. Amino acid sequence: CASSSHSGANVLTF.

The J gene is TRBJ1-5, the V gene TRBV5-4, with 7 bases fitting TRBD1. CDR3 size: 14 residues. Losses at the gene ends were 4 bases for V and 7 bases for J; bases not matched to a gene: 8. The V gene's germline CDR1 is SGHNT and CDR2 YYREEE (reference sequence). CDR3 loop: CASSVQGREQPQHF. For the CDR3, the DNA is TGTGCCAGCAGCGTACAGGGGAGAGAACAGCCCCAGCATTTT.

The chain uses TRBV19 and TRBJ1-5; a possible D gene is TRBD1 (5 bases). The V and J ends lost 6 bases and 7 bases respectively, with 10 bases between them. Germline-derived CDR1 and CDR2 are LNHDA and SQIVND (reference sequence). The CDR3 consists of 12 residues. The CDR3 nucleotides read TGTGCCAGTAGCTCGGGGGGACAGCCCCAGCATTTT. Translation: CASSSGGQPQHF.

The chain combines TRBV9 with TRBJ2-3; 11 bases are shared with TRBD2. V lost 2 bases and J lost 2; bases outside the gene matches: 4. The CDR3 consists of 16 residues. CDR1 SGDLS and CDR2 YYNGEE come from the germline V gene. The CDR3 DNA reads TGTGCCAGCAGCGTCCTAGCGGGAGGTCTCACAGATACGCAGTATTTT. Translation gives CASSVLAGGLTDTQYF.

The DNA of the CDR3 is TGTGCCAGCAGTTTTGCGGGAGGGTCCAATGAGCAGTTCTTC. This codes for CASSFAGGSNEQFF. The rearrangement uses TRBV28 and TRBJ2-1; 9 bases fit TRBD2. The J segment lost 6 bases and the V segment lost 3 bases, leaving 3 bases of the junction unmatched. This CDR3 has 14 amino acids. The germline V gene encodes CDR1 MDHEN and CDR2 SYDVKM.

V usage is TRBV7-2 and J usage is TRBJ1-3; D is unresolved. From germline, CDR1 is SGHTA and CDR2 FQGNSA. V lost 5 bases and J 0 bases, leaving 11 bases between the germline ends. CDR3 size: 15 residues. CDR3 DNA sequence: TGTGCCAGCAGCCCAAGTTACAACTCTGGAAACACCATATATTTT. Its protein is CASSPSYNSGNTIYF. The entire variable domain, with the rest obtained from reference TRBV7-2 and TRBJ1-3, is as follows: GAGVSQSPSNKVTEKGKDVELRCDPISGHTALYWYRQSLGQGLEFLIYFQGNSAPDKSGLPSDRFSAERTGGSVSTLTIQRTQQEDSAVYLCASSPSYNSGNTIYFGEGSWLTVV.

V and J are TRBV2 and TRBJ2-5, with D tentatively TRBD1 (6 bases). V was shortened by 4 bases and J by 0 bases, with 9 bases between the two germline ends. Per germline, CDR1 SNHLY and CDR2 FYNNEI. The CDR3 runs 14 residues. CDR3 in DNA: TGTGCCAGCAGTGCCAGGGGATACCAAGAGACCCAGTACTTC. It is translated as CASSARGYQETQYF.

The chain carries TRBV3-1 (or the pseudogene TRBV3-2) and TRBJ2-5, with D perhaps matching TRBD1 (5 bases). V was clipped by 2 bases and J by 7 bases, with 20 bases between them. Germline loops: CDR1 LGHDT, CDR2 YNNKEL (reference sequence). The CDR3 has 16 residues. The CDR3 protein is CASSQIRVGGTGTQYF. For the CDR3, the DNA is TGTGCCAGCAGCCAAATCAGGGTGGGCGGAACGGGGACCCAGTACTTC.

The rearrangement uses TRBV9 and TRBJ2-1; TRBD2 might be the D (5 bases). This CDR3 region has 15 residues. V gave up 4 bases and J gave up 2 bases, with 13 bases separating them. Germline V lookup: CDR1 SGDLS, CDR2 YYNGEE. In DNA form, the CDR3 reads TGTGCCAGCAGCCCACTAGGAAATGCCTACAATGAGCAGTTCTTC. Translated, it gives CASSPLGNAYNEQFF.